This T cell receptor beta chain was observed in a study of cytomegalovirus exposure and HLA in healthy donors. Study-wide points: According to the study, roughly 160 TCR beta chains were cytomegalovirus-associated. Specificity of a few CMV-associated chains for CMV antigens was verified in vitro. The classifier was said to identify cytomegalovirus status with high specificity and sensitivity. According to a subsequent analysis, TCR clusters identified in the first cohort showed a tendency to co-occur across the approximately 110 validation repertoires.

In this sample, this clone turned up a few times. Its antigen is currently unknown. Germline V gene sequence: CDR1 SGHRS, CDR2 YFSETQ. The CDR3 covers 14 residues. V lost 4 bases to trimming and J lost 2 bases, with 13 bases between them. The protocol was immunoSEQ multiplex PCR, while the TCRdb copy is restricted to in-frame clones and leaves out a portion. The sample carries 100,000 to 150,000 clones, about 96% recorded once. The TCR comes from a man aged 18 to 29 in good health and CMV-seronegative. V and J are TRBV5-1 and TRBJ2-7; possible D gene TRBD1, 6 bases. Source material: PBMCs. DNA for the CDR3: TGCGCCAGCAGCCCCGGGACACTCACCTACGAGCAGTACTTC. Translating gives CASSPGTLTYEQYF.